Below, 29 T cell receptor beta chains from the same sample are listed, as sequenced in a study of blood T cell repertoires in COVID-19 (dated by TCRdb to 2020 to 2022). The library was made by the immunoSEQ multiplex PCR assay. TCRdb carries this immuneACCESS record with in-frame sequences only. Its versions omit some clonotypes, under half of them owing to an unresolved V gene in the studies checked, with the rest unexplained. In this sample the table shows 200,000 to 300,000 clones, more than 75% of which occur a single time. The ten top clones hold less than 3% of the sample. Material for sequencing was peripheral blood. The receptors derive from a woman in her forties or fifties with acute or convalescent COVID-19.

The V call is TRBV27, the J call TRBJ2-3, with 13 nucleotides matching TRBD2. The germline V gene has CDR1 MNHEY and CDR2 SMNVEV (reference sequence). The ends lost 0 bases at V and 1 base at J; junction bases unmatched: 7. The CDR3 has 19 residues. The CDR3 region is CASSLSPLGLAGGTDTQYF. CDR3 nucleotide sequence: TGTGCCAGCAGTTTATCCCCTCTCGGACTAGCGGGGGGCACAGATACGCAGTATTTT.

The chain recombines TRBV19 with TRBJ2-1, with TRBD2 matching 12 bases. V dropped 1 base and J dropped 4; count of bases not matched to a gene: 11. This CDR3 has 19 residues. Germline CDR1 LNHDA, CDR2 SQIVND (reference sequence). The CDR3 loop reads CASSIGGLAGGRGYNEQFF. In nucleotides, the CDR3 is TGTGCCAGTAGTATAGGGGGGCTAGCGGGAGGGAGGGGATACAATGAGCAGTTCTTC. Full variable domain (outside the CDR3, taken from reference TRBV19 and TRBJ2-1): DGGITQSPKYLFRKEGQNVTLSCEQNLNHDAMYWYRQDPGQGLRLIYYSQIVNDFQKGDIAEGYSVSREKKESFPLTVTSAQKNPTAFYLCASSIGGLAGGRGYNEQFFGPGTRLTVL.

The gene calls are TRBV5-1 and TRBJ1-1, with D possibly being TRBD1 (5 bases). The germline V gene has CDR1 SGHRS and CDR2 YFSETQ. The CDR3 has 15 amino acids. V was trimmed by 4 bases and J by 1 base, leaving 14 bases between them. The CDR3 region is CASSPLGAGNTEAFF. The CDR3 DNA is TGCGCCAGCAGCCCATTAGGGGCTGGGAACACTGAAGCTTTCTTT.

This clone has just a few counts. This rearrangement joins TRBV4-2 to TRBJ2-3; unclear D gene. This CDR3 is 14 amino acids long. Trimming pared 4 bases from V and 6 bases from J, leaving 14 bases between. Germline-derived CDR1 and CDR2 are LGHNA and YNFKEQ. CDR3 bases: TGTGCCAGCAGCCCGACCCAAGCGAGGGATACGCAGTATTTT. It translates to CASSPTQARDTQYF.

The chain links TRBV2 to TRBJ2-5; D is possibly TRBD1 (6 bases). V was clipped by 4 bases and J by 2 bases, with 11 bases between them. Germline values: CDR1 SNHLY, CDR2 FYNNEI. CDR3 length: 14 amino acids. The CDR3 spells CASSGVTGQETQYF. In DNA, the CDR3 is TGTGCCAGCAGTGGGGTAACAGGGCAAGAGACCCAGTACTTC.

The chain couples TRBV7-9 to TRBJ1-2; weak D call: TRBD1 (5 bases). This CDR3 has 14 amino acids. Germline lookup yields CDR1 SEHNR and CDR2 FQNEAQ (reference sequence). The germline V and J ends were trimmed by 4 bases and 7 bases, with 16 bases remaining between them. CDR3: CASSSRQFLAGYTF. The CDR3 DNA reads as TGTGCCAGCAGCTCTAGACAGTTTCTCGCTGGCTACACCTTC.

The chain combines TRBV15 with TRBJ2-7; D not resolved. Trimming pared 0 bases from V and 3 bases from J, leaving 6 bases between. There are 13 residues in the CDR3. Germline CDR1 reads LNHNV; CDR2 reads YYDKDF (reference sequence). This chain's CDR3 is CATSRDRFYEQYF. The CDR3 coding sequence is TGTGCCACCAGCAGAGATCGGTTCTACGAGCAGTACTTC.

A single count supports this clone. The CDR3 loop reads CASSPGTGYNEQFF. CDR3 coding DNA: TGTGCCAGCTCACCCGGGACAGGCTACAATGAGCAGTTCTTC. The chain is built from TRBV18 and TRBJ2-1; TRBD1 matches at 8 bases. In germline, CDR1 is KGHSH, CDR2 LQKENI. CDR3 length: 14 residues. The V segment lost 3 bases and the J segment 3 bases; nucleotides outside the gene matches: 1.

The rearrangement joins TRBV5-6 to TRBJ2-6; the D gene is possibly TRBD1 (6 bases). Trimming shortened V by 2 bases and J by 2 bases, and 11 bases separated the two germline ends. Germline V gene sequence: CDR1 SGHDT, CDR2 YYEEEE. The CDR3 extends over 16 amino acids. The CDR3 loop reads CASSLTGLTGANVLTF. The CDR3 region has the DNA TGTGCCAGCAGCTTAACAGGGTTAACTGGGGCCAACGTCCTGACTTTC. The full variable domain, completed using reference TRBV5-6 and TRBJ2-6, is DAGVTQSPTHLIKTRGQQVTLRCSPKSGHDTVSWYQQALGQGPQFIFQYYEEEERQRGNFPDRFSGHQFPNYSSELNVNALLLGDSALYLCASSLTGLTGANVLTFGAGSRLTVL.

The chain joins TRBV7-9 to TRBJ2-7; a possible D gene is TRBD1 (6 bases). V lost 5 bases and J 4 bases, leaving 9 bases between the germline ends. The CDR3 runs to 12 residues. From germline, CDR1 is SEHNR and CDR2 FQNEAQ (reference sequence). This CDR3 is CASSNQGYEQYF. The CDR3 region has the DNA TGTGCCAGCAGCAATCAGGGGTACGAGCAGTACTTC.

This sequence joins TRBV6-1 and TRBJ2-7, with D possibly matching TRBD2 (5 bases). The CDR3 extends over 16 amino acids. The V gene lost 4 bases and the J gene lost 0 bases, with 16 bases spanning the gap. CDR1 is MNHNS, CDR2 SASEGT, per germline. Here the CDR3 DNA reads TGTGCCAGCAGTGGAAAGAGGGCTACTGGCTCCTACGAGCAGTACTTC. Amino acid sequence: CASSGKRATGSYEQYF.

This rearrangement joins TRBV28 to TRBJ2-7; a possible D gene is TRBD2 (6 bases). Trimming removed 6 bases at V and 2 bases at J, with 17 bases between. The CDR3 is 15 residues long. In germline, CDR1 is MDHEN, CDR2 SYDVKM. CDR3 in amino acids: CASSTTGVLAYEQYF. CDR3 bases: TGTGCCAGCAGCACCACGGGGGTCCTGGCCTACGAGCAGTACTTC. The full variable domain, rest sourced from reference TRBV28 and TRBJ2-7, is DVKVTQSSRYLVKRTGEKVFLECVQDMDHENMFWYRQDPGLGLRLIYFSYDVKMKEKGDIPEGYSVSREKKERFSLILESASTNQTSMYLCASSTTGVLAYEQYFGPGTRLTVT.

This sequence joins TRBV7-2 and TRBJ2-5; a weak D match, TRBD2 (5 bases). In germline, CDR1 is SGHTA, CDR2 FQGNSA. The length of the CDR3 is 14 residues. Deletions cut 0 bases from V and 1 base from J, with 6 bases between. The DNA of the CDR3 is TGTGCCAGCAGCTTAGCGGGGAGCCAAGAGACCCAGTACTTC. It codes for CASSLAGSQETQYF. Full variable domain (outside the CDR3, taken from reference TRBV7-2 and TRBJ2-5): GAGVSQSPSNKVTEKGKDVELRCDPISGHTALYWYRQSLGQGLEFLIYFQGNSAPDKSGLPSDRFSAERTGGSVSTLTIQRTQQEDSAVYLCASSLAGSQETQYFGPGTRLLVL.

The chain couples TRBV9 to TRBJ2-1; TRBD2 matches at 8 bases. The V gene's germline CDR1 is SGDLS and CDR2 YYNGEE. With 3 bases clipped from V and 4 bases from J, the junction kept 6 bases outside the gene matches. CDR3 length: 15 amino acids. The CDR3: CASSGSGSSYNEQFF. CDR3 sequence (DNA): TGTGCCAGCAGCGGGAGCGGGAGTAGTTACAATGAGCAGTTCTTC. Combining the CDR3 with reference TRBV9 and TRBJ2-1 gives the whole variable domain DSGVTQTPKHLITATGQRVTLRCSPRSGDLSVYWYQQSLDQGLQFLIQYYNGEERAKGNILERFSAQQFPDLHSELNLSSLELGDSALYFCASSGSGSSYNEQFFGPGTRLTVL.

The chain recombines TRBV15 with TRBJ2-1; weak D call: TRBD1 (5 bases). The CDR3 extends over 12 amino acids. From germline, CDR1 is LNHNV and CDR2 YYDKDF (reference sequence). V dropped 2 bases and J dropped 13 bases, with 12 bases sitting between them. The CDR3 DNA reads as TGTGCCACCAGCAGATACCAGGGTAAACAGTTCTTC. This encodes CATSRYQGKQFF.

V usage is TRBV10-3 and J usage is TRBJ1-4, with 7 bases lining up with TRBD1. This CDR3 is built from 15 residues. The junction had 6 bases not matched to a gene; V was cut back by 3 bases and J by 5 bases. CDR1 and CDR2 (germline): ENHRY, SYGVKD. DNA of the CDR3: TGTGCCATCAGTGAACCCGGGACAGCGAATGAAAAACTGTTTTTT. Encoded protein: CAISEPGTANEKLFF.

The chain uses TRBV24-1 and TRBJ1-5; D perhaps matches TRBD1 (5 bases). CDR1 and CDR2 from the germline V gene are KGHDR and SFDVKD. The V end was cut by 2 bases, the J end by 9 bases, with 16 bases between. The CDR3 covers 15 residues. This chain's CDR3 is CATSDSRMGLGPQHF. The CDR3 DNA reads TGTGCCACCAGTGATTCTCGGATGGGACTAGGGCCCCAGCATTTT.

The chain's CDR3 is CASREGTGWDSGNQPQHF. CDR3 nucleotide sequence: TGTGCCAGCAGAGAGGGGACAGGATGGGACAGTGGCAATCAGCCCCAGCATTTT. The J gene is TRBJ1-5, the V gene TRBV28; TRBD1 matches at 8 bases. This CDR3 comprises 18 residues. CDR1 and CDR2 from the germline V gene are MDHEN and SYDVKM. V trimming: 6 bases; J trimming: 2 bases; junction bases outside the gene matches: 15. Based on the CDR3 plus reference TRBV28 and TRBJ1-5, the full variable domain is DVKVTQSSRYLVKRTGEKVFLECVQDMDHENMFWYRQDPGLGLRLIYFSYDVKMKEKGDIPEGYSVSREKKERFSLILESASTNQTSMYLCASREGTGWDSGNQPQHFGDGTRLSIL.

This clone has a handful of counts. The chain has TRBV2 and TRBJ2-7; a possible D gene is TRBD1 (5 bases). Trimming removed 2 bases from V and 3 bases from J, with 11 bases in between. The CDR3 consists of 14 residues. Germline V CDR1 and CDR2: SNHLY, FYNNEI. CDR3 bases: TGTGCCAGCAGTGAACAGGGCGTCCTCTACGAGCAGTACTTC. Amino acid sequence: CASSEQGVLYEQYF.

The chain carries TRBV7-9 and TRBJ2-7; TRBD2 aligns across 10 bases. V trimming: 3 bases; J trimming: 12 bases; junction bases outside the gene matches: 20. The CDR3 length is 17 residues. Germline loops: CDR1 SEHNR, CDR2 FQNEAQ (reference sequence). The CDR3 nucleotides are TGTGCCAGCAGCTTTGGGACTAGCGCCTACTTAAACGAATGGGGGTACTTC. Translation gives CASSFGTSAYLNEWGYF. The full variable domain, its missing parts supplied by reference TRBV7-9 and TRBJ2-7, is DTGVSQNPRHKITKRGQNVTFRCDPISEHNRLYWYRQTLGQGPEFLTYFQNEAQLEKSRLLSDRFSAERPKGSFSTLEIQRTEQGDSAMYLCASSFGTSAYLNEWGYFGPGTRLTVT.

The chain joins TRBV28 to TRBJ2-1; 7 bases match TRBD1. CDR3 length: 17 amino acids. J gave up 4 bases and V 8 bases, and 17 bases lay outside the gene matches. The germline gives CDR1 MDHEN, CDR2 SYDVKM. CDR3 nucleotide sequence: TGTGCCAGCGTCCTGTACAGGGGAGCTGTCGGATACAATGAGCAGTTCTTC. Amino acid sequence: CASVLYRGAVGYNEQFF.

This chain joins TRBV21-1 and TRBJ1-4; TRBD1, as called in the table, went unchecked against the DNA. TRBV21-1 constitutes a pseudogene. The CDR3 extends over 17 amino acids. Written as DNA, the CDR3 is TGTGCCAGCAGCAAAGCTCAGGATCTCAGGACTAATGAAAAACTGTTTTTT. It yields the protein CASSKAQDLRTNEKLFF.

As regards this clone: Other DNA sequences in the same sample also yield this CDR3. V usage is TRBV6-1 and J usage is TRBJ2-7; 11 nucleotides align to TRBD2. CDR3 length: 16 residues. V shed 4 bases, J shed 4 bases, and the junction held 9 bases outside the gene matches. The germline CDR1 and CDR2 sequences are MNHNS and SASEGT. As DNA, the CDR3 is TGTGCCAGCAGTGGGGTAGCGGGAGGGCCGTCATACGAGCAGTACTTC. Amino acids: CASSGVAGGPSYEQYF.

This clone was recorded a few times. The chain joins TRBV7-3 to TRBJ2-5, with TRBD2 matching 7 bases. With V trimmed by 5 bases and J by 8 bases, 8 bases remained unmatched. This CDR3 region has 13 residues. Germline loops: CDR1 SGHTA, CDR2 FQGTGA. The CDR3 DNA is TGTGCCAGCAGCCCTTTGCCGGGAGGCACCCAGTACTTC. It yields the protein CASSPLPGGTQYF.

This chain joins TRBV5-5 and TRBJ1-5, with 7 bases identical to TRBD1. The CDR3 has 13 amino acids. V dropped 2 bases and J dropped 6; count of bases not matched to a gene: 2. Germline V CDR1 and CDR2: SGHKS, YYEKEE (reference sequence). The CDR3 spells CASSLGGLQPQHF. In DNA form, the CDR3 reads TGTGCCAGCAGCTTAGGGGGCCTTCAGCCCCAGCATTTT. Combining the CDR3 with reference TRBV5-5 and TRBJ1-5 gives the whole variable domain DAGVTQSPTHLIKTRGQQVTLRCSPISGHKSVSWYQQVLGQGPQFIFQYYEKEERGRGNFPDRFSARQFPNYSSELNVNALLLGDSALYLCASSLGGLQPQHFGDGTRLSIL.

On this clone: The sample contains more than one DNA sequence encoding this CDR3. The chain uses TRBV30 and TRBJ2-2, with TRBD1 as a possible D gene (6 bases). The V end was cut by 0 bases, the J end by 5 bases, with 7 bases between. Germline-derived CDR1 and CDR2 are GTSNPN and SVGIG (reference sequence). CDR3 size: 13 residues. In DNA, the CDR3 is TGTGCCTGGAGTGTCCAGGGGACCGGGGAGCTGTTTTTT. Translating gives CAWSVQGTGELFF.

There are many counts of this clone. The V and J genes are TRBV24-1 and TRBJ2-5; no reliable D call. V lost 6 bases to trimming and J lost 0 bases, with 4 bases between them. Germline V CDR1 and CDR2: KGHDR, SFDVKD. This CDR3 region has 12 residues. The CDR3 sequence: CATSNNQETQYF. CDR3 nucleotides: TGTGCCACCAGTAACAACCAAGAGACCCAGTACTTC.

This clone appeared a single time. The chain links TRBV28 to TRBJ2-2; 8 nucleotides agree with TRBD1. The CDR3 loop spans 15 amino acids. Germline trimming cut 4 bases from V and 4 bases from J; bases unmatched to any gene: 5. CDR1 and CDR2 (germline): MDHEN, SYDVKM. CDR3 in DNA: TGTGCCAGCAGTTCCAGGGGGCTCGGCACCGGGGAGCTGTTTTTT. This codes for CASSSRGLGTGELFF.

The chain couples TRBV2 to TRBJ2-7; D may be TRBD1 (6 bases). From germline, CDR1 is SNHLY and CDR2 FYNNEI. The CDR3 loop spans 13 amino acids. V lost 6 bases to trimming and J lost 4 bases, with 13 bases between them. CDR3 in DNA: TGTGCCAGCAGCCAGGGACAAGATTACGAGCAGTACTTC. Translated: CASSQGQDYEQYF.